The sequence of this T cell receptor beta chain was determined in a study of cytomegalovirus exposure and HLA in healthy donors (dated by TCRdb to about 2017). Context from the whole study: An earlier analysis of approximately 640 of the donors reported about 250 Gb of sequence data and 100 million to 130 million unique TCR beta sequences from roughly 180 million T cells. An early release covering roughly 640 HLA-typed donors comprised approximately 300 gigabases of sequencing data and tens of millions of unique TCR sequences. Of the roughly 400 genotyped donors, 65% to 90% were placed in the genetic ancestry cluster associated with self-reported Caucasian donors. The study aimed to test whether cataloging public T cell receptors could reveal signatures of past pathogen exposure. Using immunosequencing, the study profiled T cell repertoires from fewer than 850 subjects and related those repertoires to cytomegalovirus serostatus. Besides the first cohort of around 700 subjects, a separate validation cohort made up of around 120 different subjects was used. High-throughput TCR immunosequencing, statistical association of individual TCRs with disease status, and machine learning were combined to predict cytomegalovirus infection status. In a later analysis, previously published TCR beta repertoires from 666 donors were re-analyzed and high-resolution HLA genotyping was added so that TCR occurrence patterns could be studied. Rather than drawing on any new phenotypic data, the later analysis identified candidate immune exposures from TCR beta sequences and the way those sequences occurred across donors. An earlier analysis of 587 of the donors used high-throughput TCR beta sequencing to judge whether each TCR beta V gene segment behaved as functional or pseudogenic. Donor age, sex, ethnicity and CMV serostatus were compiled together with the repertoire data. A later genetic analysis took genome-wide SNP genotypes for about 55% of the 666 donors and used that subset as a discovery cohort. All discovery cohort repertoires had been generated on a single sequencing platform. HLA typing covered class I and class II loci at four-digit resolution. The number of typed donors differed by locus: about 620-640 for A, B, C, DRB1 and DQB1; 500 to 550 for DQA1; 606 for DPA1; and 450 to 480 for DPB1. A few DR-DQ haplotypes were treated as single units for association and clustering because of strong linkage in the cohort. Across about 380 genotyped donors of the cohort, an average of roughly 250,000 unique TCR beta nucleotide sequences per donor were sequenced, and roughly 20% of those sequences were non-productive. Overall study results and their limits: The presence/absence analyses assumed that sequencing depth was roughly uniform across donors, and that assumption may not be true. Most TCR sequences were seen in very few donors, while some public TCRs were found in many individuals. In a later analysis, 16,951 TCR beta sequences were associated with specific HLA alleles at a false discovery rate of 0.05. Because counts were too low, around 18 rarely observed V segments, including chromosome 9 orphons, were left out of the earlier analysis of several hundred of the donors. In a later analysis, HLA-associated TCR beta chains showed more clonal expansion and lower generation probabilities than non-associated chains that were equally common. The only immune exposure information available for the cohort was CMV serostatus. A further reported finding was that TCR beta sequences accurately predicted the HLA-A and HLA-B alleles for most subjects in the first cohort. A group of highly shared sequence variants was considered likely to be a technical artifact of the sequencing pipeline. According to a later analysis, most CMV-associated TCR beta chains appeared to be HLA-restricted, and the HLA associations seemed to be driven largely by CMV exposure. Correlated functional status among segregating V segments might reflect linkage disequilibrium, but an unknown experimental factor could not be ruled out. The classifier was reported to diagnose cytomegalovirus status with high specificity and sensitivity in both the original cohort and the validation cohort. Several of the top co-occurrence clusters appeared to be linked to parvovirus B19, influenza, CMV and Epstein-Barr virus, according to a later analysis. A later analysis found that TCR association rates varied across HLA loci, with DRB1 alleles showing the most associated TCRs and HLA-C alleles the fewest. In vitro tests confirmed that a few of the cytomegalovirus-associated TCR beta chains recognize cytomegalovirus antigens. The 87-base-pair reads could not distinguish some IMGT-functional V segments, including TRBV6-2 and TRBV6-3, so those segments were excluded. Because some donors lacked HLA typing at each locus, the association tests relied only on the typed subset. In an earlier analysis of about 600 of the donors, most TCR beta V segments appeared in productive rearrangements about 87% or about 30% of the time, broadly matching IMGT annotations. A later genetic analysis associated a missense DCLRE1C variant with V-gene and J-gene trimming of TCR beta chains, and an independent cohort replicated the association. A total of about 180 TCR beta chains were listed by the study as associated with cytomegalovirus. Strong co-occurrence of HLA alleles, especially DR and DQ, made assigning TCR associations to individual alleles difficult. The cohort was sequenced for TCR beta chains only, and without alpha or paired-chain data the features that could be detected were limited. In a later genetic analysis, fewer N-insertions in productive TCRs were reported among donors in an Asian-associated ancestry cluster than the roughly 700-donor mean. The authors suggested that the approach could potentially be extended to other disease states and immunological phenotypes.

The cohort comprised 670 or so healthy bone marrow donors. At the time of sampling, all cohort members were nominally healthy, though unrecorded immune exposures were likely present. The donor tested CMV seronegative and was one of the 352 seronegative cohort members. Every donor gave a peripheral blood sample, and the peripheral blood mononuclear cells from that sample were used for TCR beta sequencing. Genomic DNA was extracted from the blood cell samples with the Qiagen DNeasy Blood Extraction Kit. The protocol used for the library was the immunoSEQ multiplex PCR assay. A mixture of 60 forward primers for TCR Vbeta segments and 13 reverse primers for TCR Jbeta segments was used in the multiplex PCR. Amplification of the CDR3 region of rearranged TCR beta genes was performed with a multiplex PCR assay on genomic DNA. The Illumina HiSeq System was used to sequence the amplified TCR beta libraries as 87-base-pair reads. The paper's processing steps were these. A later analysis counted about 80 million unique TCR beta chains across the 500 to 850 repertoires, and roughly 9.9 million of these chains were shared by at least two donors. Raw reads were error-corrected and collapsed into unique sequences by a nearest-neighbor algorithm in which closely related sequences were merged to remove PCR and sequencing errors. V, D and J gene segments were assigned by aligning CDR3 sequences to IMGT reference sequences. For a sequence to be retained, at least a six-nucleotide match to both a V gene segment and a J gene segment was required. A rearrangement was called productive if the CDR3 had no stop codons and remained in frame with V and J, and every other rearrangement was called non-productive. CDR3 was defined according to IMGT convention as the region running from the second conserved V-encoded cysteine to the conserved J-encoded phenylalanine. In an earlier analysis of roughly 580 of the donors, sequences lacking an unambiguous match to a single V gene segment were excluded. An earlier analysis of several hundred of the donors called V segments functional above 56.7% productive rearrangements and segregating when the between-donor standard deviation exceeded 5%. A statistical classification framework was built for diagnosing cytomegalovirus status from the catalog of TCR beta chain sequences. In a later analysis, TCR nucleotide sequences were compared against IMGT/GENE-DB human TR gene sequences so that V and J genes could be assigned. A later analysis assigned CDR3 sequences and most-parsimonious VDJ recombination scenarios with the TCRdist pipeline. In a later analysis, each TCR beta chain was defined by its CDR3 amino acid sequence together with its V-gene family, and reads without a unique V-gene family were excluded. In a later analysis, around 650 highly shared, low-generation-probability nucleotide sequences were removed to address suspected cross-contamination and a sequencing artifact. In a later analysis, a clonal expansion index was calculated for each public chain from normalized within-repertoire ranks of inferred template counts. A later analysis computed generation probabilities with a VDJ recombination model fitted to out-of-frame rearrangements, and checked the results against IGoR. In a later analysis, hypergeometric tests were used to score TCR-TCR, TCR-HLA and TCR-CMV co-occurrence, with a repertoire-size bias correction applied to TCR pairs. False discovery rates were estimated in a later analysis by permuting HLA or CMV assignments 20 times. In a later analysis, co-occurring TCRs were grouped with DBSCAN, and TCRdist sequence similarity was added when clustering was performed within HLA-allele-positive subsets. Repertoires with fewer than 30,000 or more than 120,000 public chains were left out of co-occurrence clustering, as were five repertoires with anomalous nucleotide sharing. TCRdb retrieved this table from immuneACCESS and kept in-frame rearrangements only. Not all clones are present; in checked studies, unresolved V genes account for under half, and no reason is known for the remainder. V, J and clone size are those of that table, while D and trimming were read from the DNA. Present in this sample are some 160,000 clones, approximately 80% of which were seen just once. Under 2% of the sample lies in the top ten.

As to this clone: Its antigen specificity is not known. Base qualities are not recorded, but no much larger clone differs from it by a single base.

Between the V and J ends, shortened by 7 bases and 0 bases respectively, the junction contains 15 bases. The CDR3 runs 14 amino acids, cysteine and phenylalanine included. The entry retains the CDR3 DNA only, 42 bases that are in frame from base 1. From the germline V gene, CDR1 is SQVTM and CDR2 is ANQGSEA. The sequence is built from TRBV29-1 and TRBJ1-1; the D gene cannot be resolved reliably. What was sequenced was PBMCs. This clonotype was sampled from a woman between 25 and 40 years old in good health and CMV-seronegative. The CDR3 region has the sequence CSAALTAMNTEAFF. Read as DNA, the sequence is TGCAGCGCCGCCCTGACTGCTATGAACACTGAAGCTTTCTTT.